Described below is a single T cell receptor (beta chain) sequence and its context. This record belongs to a study of OX40 agonist ivuxolimab in advanced cancers. The data were produced by immunoSEQ multiplex PCR, yet TCRdb's version contains in-frame clones alone and is incomplete. The table shows some 84,000 clones, with approximately 92% occurring only once. Trimming shortened V by 4 bases and J by 2 bases, and 6 bases separated the two germline ends. The CDR3 spans 13 residues. Germline CDR1 reads LGHNA; CDR2 reads YNFKEQ. This sequence was found in an adult with an advanced solid tumor such as melanoma, head and neck, liver or kidney cancer. The chain recombines TRBV4-2 with TRBJ2-1, with D unclear. Sequenced here: CD4+ or CD8+ T cells sorted from blood, sampled in a trial of the OX40 agonist ivuxolimab. In DNA, the CDR3 is TGTGCCAGCAGCCCTCGGACCTACAATGAGCAGTTCTTC. Translation gives CASSPRTYNEQFF.